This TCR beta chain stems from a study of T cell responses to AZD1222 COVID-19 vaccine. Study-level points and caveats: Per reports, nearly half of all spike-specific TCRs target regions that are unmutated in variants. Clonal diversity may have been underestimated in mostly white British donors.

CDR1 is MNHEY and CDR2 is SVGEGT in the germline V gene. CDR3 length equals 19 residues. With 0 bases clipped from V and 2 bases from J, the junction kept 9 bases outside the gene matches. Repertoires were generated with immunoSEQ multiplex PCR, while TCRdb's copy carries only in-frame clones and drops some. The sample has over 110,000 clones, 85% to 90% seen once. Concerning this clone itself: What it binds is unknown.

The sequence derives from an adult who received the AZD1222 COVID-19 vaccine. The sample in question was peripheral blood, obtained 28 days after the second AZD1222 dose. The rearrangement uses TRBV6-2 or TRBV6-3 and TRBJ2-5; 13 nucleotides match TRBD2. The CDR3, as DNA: TGTGCCAGCAGTTACTCGGAGACGCGACTAGCGGGGGGTCAAGAGACCCAGTACTTC. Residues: CASSYSETRLAGGQETQYF.